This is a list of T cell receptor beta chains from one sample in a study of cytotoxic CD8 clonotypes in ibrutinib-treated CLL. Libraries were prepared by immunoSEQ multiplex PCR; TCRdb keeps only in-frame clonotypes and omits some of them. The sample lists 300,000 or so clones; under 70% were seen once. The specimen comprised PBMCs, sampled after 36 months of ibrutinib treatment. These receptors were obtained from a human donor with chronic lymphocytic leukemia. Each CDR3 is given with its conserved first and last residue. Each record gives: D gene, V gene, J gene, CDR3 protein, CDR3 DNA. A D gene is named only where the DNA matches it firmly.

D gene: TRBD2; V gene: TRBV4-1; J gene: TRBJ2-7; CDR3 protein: CASSQRLAAYEQYF; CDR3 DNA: TGCGCCAGCAGCCAAAGACTAGCGGCCTACGAGCAGTACTTC
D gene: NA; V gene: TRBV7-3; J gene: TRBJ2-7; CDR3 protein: CASSTGTLSSYEQYF; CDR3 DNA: TGTGCCAGCAGCACCGGGACACTAAGCTCCTACGAGCAGTACTTC
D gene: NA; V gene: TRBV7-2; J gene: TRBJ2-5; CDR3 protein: CASSPRPGLETQYF; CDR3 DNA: TGTGCCAGCAGCCCTCGCCCAGGGTTGGAGACCCAGTACTTC
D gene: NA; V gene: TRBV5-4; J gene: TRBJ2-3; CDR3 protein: CASSHLRTRGADTQYF; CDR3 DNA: TGTGCCAGCAGTCACCTTAGGACACGAGGGGCAGATACGCAGTATTTT
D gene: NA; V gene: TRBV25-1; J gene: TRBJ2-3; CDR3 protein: CASSPSSADTQYF; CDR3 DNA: TGTGCCAGCAGTCCCTCCAGCGCAGATACGCAGTATTTT
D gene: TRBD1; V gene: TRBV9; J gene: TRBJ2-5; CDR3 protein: CASSPRGLGETQYF; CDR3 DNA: TGTGCCAGCAGCCCAAGGGGGCTGGGAGAGACCCAGTACTTC
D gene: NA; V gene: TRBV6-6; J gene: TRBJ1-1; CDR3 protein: CASYGDLNTEAFF; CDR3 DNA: TGTGCCAGCTATGGGGACTTGAACACTGAAGCTTTCTTT
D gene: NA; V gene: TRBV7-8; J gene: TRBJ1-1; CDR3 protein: CASSPVKGSTAFF; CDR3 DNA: TGTGCCAGCAGCCCCGTCAAGGGGAGTACGGCTTTCTTT
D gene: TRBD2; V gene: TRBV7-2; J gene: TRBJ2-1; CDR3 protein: CASSTRTSGYNEQFF; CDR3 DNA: TGTGCCAGCAGCACAAGGACTAGCGGCTACAATGAGCAGTTCTTC
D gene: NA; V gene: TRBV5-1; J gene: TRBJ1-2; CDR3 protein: CASSLAGYGYTF; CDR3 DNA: TGCGCCAGCAGCTTGGCTGGGTATGGCTACACCTTC